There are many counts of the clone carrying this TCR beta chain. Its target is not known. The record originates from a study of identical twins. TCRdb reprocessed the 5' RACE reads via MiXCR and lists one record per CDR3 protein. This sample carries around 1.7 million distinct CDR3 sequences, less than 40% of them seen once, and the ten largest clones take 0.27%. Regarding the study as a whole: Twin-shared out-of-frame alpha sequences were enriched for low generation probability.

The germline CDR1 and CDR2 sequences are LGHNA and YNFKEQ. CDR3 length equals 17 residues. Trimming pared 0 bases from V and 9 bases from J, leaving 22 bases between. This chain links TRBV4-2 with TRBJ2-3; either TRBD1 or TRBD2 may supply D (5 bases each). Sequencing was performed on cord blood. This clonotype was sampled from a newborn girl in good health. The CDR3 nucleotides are TGTGCCAGCAGCCAAGAAATCGTAGGGACGCCCTTCTGGACGCAGTATTTT. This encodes CASSQEIVGTPFWTQYF.